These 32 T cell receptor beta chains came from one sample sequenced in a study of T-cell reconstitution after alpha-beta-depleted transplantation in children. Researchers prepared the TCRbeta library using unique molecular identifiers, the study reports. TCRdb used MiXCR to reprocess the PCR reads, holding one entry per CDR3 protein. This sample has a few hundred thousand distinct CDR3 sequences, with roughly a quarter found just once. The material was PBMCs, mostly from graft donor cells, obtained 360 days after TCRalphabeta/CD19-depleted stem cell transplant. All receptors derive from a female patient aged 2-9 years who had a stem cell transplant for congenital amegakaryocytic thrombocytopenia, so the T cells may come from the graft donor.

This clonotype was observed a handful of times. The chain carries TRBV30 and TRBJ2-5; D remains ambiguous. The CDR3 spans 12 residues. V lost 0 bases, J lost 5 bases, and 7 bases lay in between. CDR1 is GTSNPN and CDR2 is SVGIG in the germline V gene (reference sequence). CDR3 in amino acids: CAWSVQGETQYF. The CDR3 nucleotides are TGTGCCTGGAGTGTACAAGGGGAGACCCAGTACTTC.

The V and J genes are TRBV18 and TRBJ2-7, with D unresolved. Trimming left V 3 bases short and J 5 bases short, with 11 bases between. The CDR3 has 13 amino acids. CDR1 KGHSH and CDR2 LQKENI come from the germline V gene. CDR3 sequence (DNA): TGTGCCAGCTCACCGTCATTTGGGAACGAGCAGTACTTC. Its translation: CASSPSFGNEQYF.

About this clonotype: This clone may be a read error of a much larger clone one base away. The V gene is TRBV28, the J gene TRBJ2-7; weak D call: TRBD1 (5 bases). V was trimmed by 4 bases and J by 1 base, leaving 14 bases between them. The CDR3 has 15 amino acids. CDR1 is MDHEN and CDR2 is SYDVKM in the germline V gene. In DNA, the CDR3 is TGTGCCAGCAGTTCCCCTGACAGCGTTTCCTACGAGCAGTACTTC. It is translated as CASSSPDSVSYEQYF.

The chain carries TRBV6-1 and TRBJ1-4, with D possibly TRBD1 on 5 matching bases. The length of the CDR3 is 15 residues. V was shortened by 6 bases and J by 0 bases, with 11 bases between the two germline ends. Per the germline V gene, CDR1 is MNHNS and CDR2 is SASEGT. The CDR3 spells CASSLGATTNEKLFF. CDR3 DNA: TGTGCCAGCAGCCTCGGGGCAACAACTAATGAAAAACTGTTTTTT.

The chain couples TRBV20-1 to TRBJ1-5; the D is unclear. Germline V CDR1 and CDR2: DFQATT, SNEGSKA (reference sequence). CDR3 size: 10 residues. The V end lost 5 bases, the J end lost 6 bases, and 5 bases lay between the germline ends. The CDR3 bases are TGCAGTGCTGGCCTTCAGCCCCAGCATTTT. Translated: CSAGLQPQHF.

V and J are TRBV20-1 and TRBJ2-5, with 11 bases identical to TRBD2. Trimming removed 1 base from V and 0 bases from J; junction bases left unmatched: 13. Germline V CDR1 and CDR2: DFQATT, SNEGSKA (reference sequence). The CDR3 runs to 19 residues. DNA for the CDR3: TGCAGTGCTAGAGGTGGGGGAGTAGCGGGAGGGGGTTACCAAGAGACCCAGTACTTC. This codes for CSARGGGVAGGGYQETQYF.

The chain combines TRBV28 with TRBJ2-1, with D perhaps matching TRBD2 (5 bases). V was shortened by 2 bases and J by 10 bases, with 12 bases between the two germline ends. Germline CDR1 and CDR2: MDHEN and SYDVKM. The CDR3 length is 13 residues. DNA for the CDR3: TGTGCCAGCAGTTTACATCCCGGGATAGAGCAGTTCTTC. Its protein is CASSLHPGIEQFF.

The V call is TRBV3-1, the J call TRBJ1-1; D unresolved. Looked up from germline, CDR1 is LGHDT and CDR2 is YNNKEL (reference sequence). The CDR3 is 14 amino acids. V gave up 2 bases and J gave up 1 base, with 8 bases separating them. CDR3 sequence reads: CASSQIGQNTEAFF. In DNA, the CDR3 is TGTGCCAGCAGCCAAATAGGGCAGAACACTGAAGCTTTCTTT.

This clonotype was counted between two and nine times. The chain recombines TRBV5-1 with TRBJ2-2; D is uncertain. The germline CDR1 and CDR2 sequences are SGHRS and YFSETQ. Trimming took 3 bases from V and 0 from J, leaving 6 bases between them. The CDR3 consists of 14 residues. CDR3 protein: CASSSGPNTGELFF. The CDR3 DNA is TGCGCCAGCAGCTCGGGCCCGAACACCGGGGAGCTGTTTTTT.

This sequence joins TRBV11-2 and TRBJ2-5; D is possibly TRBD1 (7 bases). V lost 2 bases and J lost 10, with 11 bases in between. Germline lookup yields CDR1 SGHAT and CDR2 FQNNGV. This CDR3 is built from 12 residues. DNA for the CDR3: TGTGCCAGCAGCTTACAGGGGGAGGTCCAGTACTTC. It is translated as CASSLQGEVQYF.

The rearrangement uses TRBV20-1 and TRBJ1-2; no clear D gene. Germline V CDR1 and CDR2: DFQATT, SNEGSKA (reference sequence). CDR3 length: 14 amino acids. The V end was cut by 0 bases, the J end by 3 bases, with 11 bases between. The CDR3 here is CSARDSSSDYGYTF. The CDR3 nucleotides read TGCAGTGCTAGAGATAGCTCTTCGGACTATGGCTACACCTTC.

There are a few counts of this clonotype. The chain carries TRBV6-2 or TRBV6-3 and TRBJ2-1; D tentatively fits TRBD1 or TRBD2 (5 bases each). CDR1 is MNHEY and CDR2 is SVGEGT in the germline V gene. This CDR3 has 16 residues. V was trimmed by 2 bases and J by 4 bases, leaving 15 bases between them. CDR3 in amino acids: CASSYRPGRLYNEQFF. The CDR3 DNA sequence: TGTGCCAGCAGTTACCGTCCGGGACGACTTTACAATGAGCAGTTCTTC.

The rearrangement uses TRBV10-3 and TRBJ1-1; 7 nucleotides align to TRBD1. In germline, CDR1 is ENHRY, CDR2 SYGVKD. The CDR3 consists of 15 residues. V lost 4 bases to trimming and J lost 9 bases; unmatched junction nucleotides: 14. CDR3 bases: TGTGCCATCAGTGTCAACGACAGGGCCACCGCGCAAGCTTTCTTT. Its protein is CAISVNDRATAQAFF.

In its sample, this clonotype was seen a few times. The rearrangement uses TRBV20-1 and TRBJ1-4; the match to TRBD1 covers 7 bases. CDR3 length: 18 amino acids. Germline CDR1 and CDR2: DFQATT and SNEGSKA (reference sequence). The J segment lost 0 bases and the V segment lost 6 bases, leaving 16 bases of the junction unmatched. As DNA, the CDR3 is TGCAGTGCAAAGTTTCCCGGACAGGTGCTTTCAACTAATGAAAAACTGTTTTTT. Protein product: CSAKFPGQVLSTNEKLFF.

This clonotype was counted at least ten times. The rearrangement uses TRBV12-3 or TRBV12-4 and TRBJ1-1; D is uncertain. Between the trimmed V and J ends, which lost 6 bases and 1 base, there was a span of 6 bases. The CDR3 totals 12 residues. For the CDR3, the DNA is TGTGCCAGCAGAACAAAGAACACTGAAGCTTTCTTT. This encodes CASRTKNTEAFF.

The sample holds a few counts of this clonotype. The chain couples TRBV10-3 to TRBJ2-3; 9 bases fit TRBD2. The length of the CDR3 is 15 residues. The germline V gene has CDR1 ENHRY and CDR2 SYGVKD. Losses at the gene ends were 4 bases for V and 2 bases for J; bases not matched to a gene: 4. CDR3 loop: CAISGLAGLTDTQYF. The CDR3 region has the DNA TGTGCCATCAGTGGGCTAGCGGGGCTCACAGATACGCAGTATTTT.

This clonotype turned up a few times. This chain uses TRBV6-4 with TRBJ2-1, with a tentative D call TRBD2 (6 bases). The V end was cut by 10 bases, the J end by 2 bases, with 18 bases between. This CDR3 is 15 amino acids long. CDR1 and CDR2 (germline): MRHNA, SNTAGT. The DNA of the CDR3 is TGTGCCACCCTGGTCCGGGACTCACCCTACAATGAGCAGTTCTTC. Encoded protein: CATLVRDSPYNEQFF.

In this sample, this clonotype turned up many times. CDR3 loop: CASRTSGDNEQFF. The DNA of the CDR3 is TGTGCCAGCAGGACTAGCGGGGACAATGAGCAGTTCTTC. The chain links TRBV2 to TRBJ2-1; TRBD2 matches 11 bases. CDR3 size: 13 residues. V lost 6 bases and J lost 5; bases outside the gene matches: 0. CDR1 SNHLY and CDR2 FYNNEI come from the germline V gene.

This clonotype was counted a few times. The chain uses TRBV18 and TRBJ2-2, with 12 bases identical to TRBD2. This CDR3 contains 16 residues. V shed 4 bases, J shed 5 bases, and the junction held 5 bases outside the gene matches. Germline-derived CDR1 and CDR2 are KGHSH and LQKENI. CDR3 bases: TGTGCCAGCTCACTGACTAGCGGGAGCAAGACCGGGGAGCTGTTTTTT. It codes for CASSLTSGSKTGELFF.

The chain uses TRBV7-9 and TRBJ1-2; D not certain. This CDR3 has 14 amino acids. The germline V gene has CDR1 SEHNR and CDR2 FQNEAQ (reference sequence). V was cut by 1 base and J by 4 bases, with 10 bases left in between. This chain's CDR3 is CASSLDGFLYGYTF. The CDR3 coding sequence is TGTGCCAGCAGCTTAGATGGTTTCCTCTATGGCTACACCTTC. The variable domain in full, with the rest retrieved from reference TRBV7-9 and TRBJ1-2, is DTGVSQNPRHKITKRGQNVTFRCDPISEHNRLYWYRQTLGQGPEFLTYFQNEAQLEKSRLLSDRFSAERPKGSFSTLEIQRTEQGDSAMYLCASSLDGFLYGYTFGSGTRLTVV.

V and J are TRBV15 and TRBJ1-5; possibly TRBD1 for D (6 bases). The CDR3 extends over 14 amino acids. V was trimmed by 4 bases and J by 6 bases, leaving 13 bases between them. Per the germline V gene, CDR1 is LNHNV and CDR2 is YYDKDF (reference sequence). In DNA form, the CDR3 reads TGTGCCACCAGCAATGTCTGGGGGCCTCAGCCCCAGCATTTT. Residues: CATSNVWGPQPQHF.

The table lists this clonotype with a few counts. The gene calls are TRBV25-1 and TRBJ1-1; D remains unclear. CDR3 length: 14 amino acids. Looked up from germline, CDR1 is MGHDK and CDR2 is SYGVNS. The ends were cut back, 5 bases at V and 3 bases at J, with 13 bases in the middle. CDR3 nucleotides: TGTGCCAGCAGTCCTCCAGGTCATTACACTGAAGCTTTCTTT. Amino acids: CASSPPGHYTEAFF.

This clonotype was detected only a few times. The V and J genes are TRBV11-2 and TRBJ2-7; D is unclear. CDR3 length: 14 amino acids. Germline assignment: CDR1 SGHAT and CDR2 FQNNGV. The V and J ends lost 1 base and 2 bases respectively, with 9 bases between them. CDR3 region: CASSLASQTYEQYF. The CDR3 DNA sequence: TGTGCCAGCAGCTTAGCGTCCCAAACCTACGAGCAGTACTTC.

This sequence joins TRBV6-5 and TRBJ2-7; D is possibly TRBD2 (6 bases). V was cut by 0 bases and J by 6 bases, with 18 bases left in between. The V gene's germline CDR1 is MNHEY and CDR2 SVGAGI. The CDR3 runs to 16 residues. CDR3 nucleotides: TGTGCCAGCAGTTACTCGATACGGGCAGGAGGGATCGAGCAGTACTTC. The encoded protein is CASSYSIRAGGIEQYF.

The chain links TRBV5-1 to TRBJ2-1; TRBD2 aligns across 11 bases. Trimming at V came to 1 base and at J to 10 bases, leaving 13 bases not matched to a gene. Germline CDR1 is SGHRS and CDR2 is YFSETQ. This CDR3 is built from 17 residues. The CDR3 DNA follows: TGCGCCAGCAGCTTGTCACTATCCGGACTAGCGGGTGGGGAGCAGTTCTTC. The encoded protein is CASSLSLSGLAGGEQFF.

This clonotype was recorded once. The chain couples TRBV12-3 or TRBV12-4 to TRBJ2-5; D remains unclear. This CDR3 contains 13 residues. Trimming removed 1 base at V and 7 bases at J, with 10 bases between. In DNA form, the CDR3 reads TGTGCCAGCAGTTTAGGGCAAGCAGGGACCCAGTACTTC. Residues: CASSLGQAGTQYF.

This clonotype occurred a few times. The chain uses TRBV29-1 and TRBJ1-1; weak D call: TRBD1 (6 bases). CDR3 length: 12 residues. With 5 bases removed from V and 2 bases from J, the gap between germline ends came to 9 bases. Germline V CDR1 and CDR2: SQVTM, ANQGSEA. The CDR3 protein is CSVNRVNTEAFF. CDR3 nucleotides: TGCAGCGTTAACAGGGTCAACACTGAAGCTTTCTTT.

This CDR3 reads CALQGTSGTYEQYF. The CDR3 DNA is TGTGCCCTCCAGGGGACTAGCGGGACCTACGAGCAGTACTTC. J is TRBJ2-7 and V is TRBV10-3; 13 bases agree with TRBD2. V was pared by 11 bases and J by 2 bases, with 6 bases of the junction left unmatched. The CDR3 has 14 amino acids. Germline V CDR1 and CDR2: ENHRY, SYGVKD.

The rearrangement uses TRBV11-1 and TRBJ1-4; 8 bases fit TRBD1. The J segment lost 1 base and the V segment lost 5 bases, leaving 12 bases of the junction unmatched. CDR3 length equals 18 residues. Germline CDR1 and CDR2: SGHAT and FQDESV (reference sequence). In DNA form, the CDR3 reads TGTGCCAGCAGCACCGACAGGGGTGAAGTCGGAACTAATGAAAAACTGTTTTTT. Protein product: CASSTDRGEVGTNEKLFF.

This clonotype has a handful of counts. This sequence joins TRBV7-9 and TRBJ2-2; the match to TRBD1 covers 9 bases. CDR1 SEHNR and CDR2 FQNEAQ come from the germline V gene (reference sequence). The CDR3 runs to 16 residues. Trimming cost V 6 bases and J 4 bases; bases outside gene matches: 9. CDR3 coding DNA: TGTGCCAGCAGAATGAGGGACAGGGTTCCCACCGGGGAGCTGTTTTTT. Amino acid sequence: CASRMRDRVPTGELFF.

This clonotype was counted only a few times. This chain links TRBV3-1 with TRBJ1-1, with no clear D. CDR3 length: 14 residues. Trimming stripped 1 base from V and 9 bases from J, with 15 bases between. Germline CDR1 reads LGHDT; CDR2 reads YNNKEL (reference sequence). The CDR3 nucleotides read TGTGCCAGCAGCCAAGCCATCCCCACAGAAAAAGCTTTCTTT. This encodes CASSQAIPTEKAFF.

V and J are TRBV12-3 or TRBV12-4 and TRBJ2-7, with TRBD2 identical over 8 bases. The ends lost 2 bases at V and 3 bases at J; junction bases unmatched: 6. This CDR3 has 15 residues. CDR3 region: CASSLTAGALYEQYF. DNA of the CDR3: TGTGCCAGCAGTTTAACAGCGGGAGCCCTCTACGAGCAGTACTTC.